Detailed here is one T cell receptor (beta chain). The target antigen is unknown. The sample belongs to a study of CD8 T cells in ankylosing spondylitis. Notes on the study in general: Researchers reportedly found disease-linked clones significantly enriched in matched ankylosing spondylitis synovial fluid. Eight or nine highly homologous variants made up a TCR beta motif that seemed to typify ankylosing spondylitis blood.

Using its own MiXCR run on the 5' RACE reads, TCRdb lists one record per CDR3 protein. The repertoire holds a few hundred thousand distinct CDR3 sequences, with approximately 17% as singletons. The V and J ends lost 0 bases and 6 bases, in that order; junction bases with no gene match: 18. The germline V gene encodes CDR1 MNHEY and CDR2 SVGEGT. The CDR3 spans 19 residues. Specimen: blood, either unsorted or a sorted T cell fraction (not recorded which). The receptor comes from a male donor with ankylosing spondylitis. J is TRBJ2-3 and V is TRBV6-2 or TRBV6-3; 7 bases agree with TRBD2. In DNA, the CDR3 is TGTGCCAGCAGTTACTCGAAACGAAGGGCTAGCGGATATCTGGATACGCAGTATTTT. It codes for CASSYSKRRASGYLDTQYF.